The sequence of this T cell receptor beta chain was determined in a study of CD8 T cells in ankylosing spondylitis. TCRdb reprocessed the 5' RACE reads with MiXCR, giving one entry per CDR3 protein. Seen here are 700,000 or so distinct CDR3 sequences, around 19% observed once, and the top ten hold about 19%. Study findings and constraints: Eight highly homologous variants formed a TCR beta motif that appeared characteristic of ankylosing spondylitis blood.

About this clonotype: Its antigen remains unidentified.

CDR1 and CDR2 (germline): MGHRA, YSYEKL. V shed 2 bases and J shed 0 bases, with 8 bases lying between them. The CDR3 is 15 amino acids. The sequencing sample was made of blood, either unsorted or a sorted T cell fraction (not recorded which). The V gene is TRBV4-1, the J gene TRBJ2-1; D may be TRBD2 (5 bases). The origin of this receptor is a male donor with ankylosing spondylitis. CDR3 nucleotides: TGCGCCAGCAGCCAAATCGGAGGCTCCTACAATGAGCAGTTCTTC. Translating gives CASSQIGGSYNEQFF.